These T cell receptor beta chains were read from a single sample in a study of cytomegalovirus exposure and HLA in healthy donors. Sequencing used immunoSEQ multiplex PCR; TCRdb keeps in-frame clones, though not all of them. The sample holds some 200,000 clones, approximately 80% seen once. The specimen was PBMCs. These receptor sequences come from a middle-aged woman in good health and CMV-seronegative. Both conserved end residues are part of each CDR3. Each record gives: V gene, CDR3 protein.

TRBV27,CASNPIGANQPQHF
TRBV5-1,CASGPDLGTSYNEQFF
TRBV19,CASRLQVNQPQHF
TRBV19,CASSIGGAQETQYF
TRBV5-1,CASRAGGSTDTQYF
TRBV6-1,CAGRGQGGEKLFF
TRBV18,CASSPPPGGCHF
TRBV30,CAWSEGQYNQPQHF
TRBV6-5,CASSYTSRGDQETQYF
TRBV6-1,CASQTGRDTQYF
TRBV25-1,CASSERGFQNIQYF
TRBV5-8,CASSPGTGVETQYF
TRBV6-5,CASRRTGTGSYEQYF
TRBV18,CASSPVEFSGYEDQPQHF
TRBV27,CASSLLGQGIANYGYTF
TRBV7-9,CASSLVTGDNSPLHF
TRBV30,CAWSPGSSGGRETQYF
TRBV6-5,CASSYSTGQRVYGYTF
TRBV10-3,CAISESASGGYNEQFF
TRBV6-5,CASRLTESSYEQYF
TRBV10-1,CASSEPGLAGVCGPQCEQYF
TRBV30,CAWTETGAYNEQFF
TRBV30,CAWRERTGGGETQYF
TRBV7-6,CASSSRAGAGAGTDTQYF
TRBV29-1,CSVLSGELFF
TRBV11-3,CASSFAWTVYEQYF
TRBV27,CASSFHGTGEQYF
TRBV6-1,CASSGGFTGELFF
TRBV5-5,CASSLGQGKDYGYTF
TRBV7-2,CASSFGGGGYNEQFF
TRBV15,CATSRAGGEGTDTQYF
TRBV7-9,CASSPRGGKGTEAFF
TRBV18,CASSRSLAGVTDTQYF
TRBV6-1,CASKPPGQVNSPLHF
TRBV29-1,CSVRVGNYGYTF
TRBV5-1,CASSLQGVSTEAFF
TRBV6-6,CASSWAGGWETQYF
TRBV15,CATRTDRPKNIQYF
TRBV5-1,CASSLEGVVTEAFF
TRBV5-1,CASSLGAAGTEAFF